Below, one T cell receptor beta chain is given with its context. Original handling: Nucleated cell counts were estimated from reference gene primer amplification. The method was immunoSEQ multiplex PCR; TCRdb's version includes in-frame clones alone and lacks a portion of them. V, J and clone size were drawn from that table, and D and trimming were deduced from the DNA. The data hold tens of thousands of clones, with roughly nine tenths observed a single time. V gave up 1 base and J gave up 9 bases; unmatched junction bases: 11. Germline CDR1 and CDR2: LGHNA and YNFKEQ. CDR3 length: 16 residues. One Seattle source followed patients from active infection through their disease course. The sample comes from a study of blood T cell repertoires in COVID-19. Turning to the study itself: There were acute and convalescent COVID-19 samples, and they came from the United States, Italy and Spain. PBMCs, B-cell-depleted T cells, or T cells were the source of the cDNA or gDNA that made up the material.

The chain couples TRBV4-2 to TRBJ2-3; TRBD2 matches 9 bases. The source of this sequence is a man in his forties or fifties with COVID-19, enrolled during active disease. Sequenced: peripheral blood. CDR3: CASSQGDGGGGATQYF. Here the CDR3 DNA reads TGTGCCAGCAGCCAAGGGGATGGAGGCGGGGGGGCAACGCAGTATTTT.